This entry is about one TCR beta chain. What it recognizes is unknown. The data were taken from a study of T cell responses to AZD1222 COVID-19 vaccine. Study-wide background: Some second doses came at about 4 weeks and others at about 12 weeks; these were pooled.

The CDR3 totals 16 residues. Germline loops: CDR1 LGHNA, CDR2 YSLEER. With 0 bases removed from V and 0 bases from J, the gap between germline ends came to 12 bases. Study results and limitations: Donors in the cohort were predominantly white British and more often female, and clonal diversity was possibly underestimated. Spike-specific TCR repertoires showed rising breadth and depth after two AZD1222 doses. Just a handful of AZD1222 recipients were seropositive at baseline.

Sequencing was performed with immunoSEQ multiplex PCR; in TCRdb, only in-frame clones are kept and a portion is missing. The sample consists of roughly 100,000 clones, 88% of them appearing once. This chain joins TRBV4-3 and TRBJ2-7; the D gene is possibly TRBD1 (6 bases). Sequencing used peripheral blood, obtained on day 0 of AZD1222 vaccination. The source of this sequence is an adult in good health. In nucleotides, the CDR3 is TGCGCCAGCAGCCAAGAACAGGGCATACTCTCCTACGAGCAGTACTTC. It specifies CASSQEQGILSYEQYF.